Listed below are T cell receptor beta chains from one sample, sequenced in a study of cytomegalovirus exposure and HLA in healthy donors. Some clones are missing from TCRdb's copy, which holds only in-frame ones; the method was immunoSEQ multiplex PCR. Found here are under 130,000 clones, about 77% of them singletons; the top ten hold around a tenth. The sample was PBMCs. The receptors were sampled from a young woman in good health and CMV-seropositive. The CDR3 runs from the conserved cysteine through the conserved F or W. The D gene is left open where the match is weak. Only some rows state a clone size, as once, few, many or a class for expanded clones.

v_call	clone_size	j_call	d_call	cdr3_nt	cdr3_aa
TRBV18	NA	TRBJ1-5	TRBD1	TGTGCCAGCTCACCAGGTGGCAGGGGGCGTAATATCAATCAGCCCCAGCATTTT	CASSPGGRGRNINQPQHF
TRBV4-1	NA	TRBJ1-2	TRBD1	TGCGCCAGCATGCCCGCGACAGGGGATGGCTACACCTTC	CASMPATGDGYTF
TRBV10-3	few	TRBJ1-1	TRBD1	TGTGCCATCAGACAGGGGGCGAACACTGAAGCTTTCTTT	CAIRQGANTEAFF
TRBV9	NA	TRBJ2-7	TRBD1	TGTGCCAGCAGCGTAGTTGGACAGGGGGACGAGCAGTACTTC	CASSVVGQGDEQYF
TRBV28	NA	TRBJ1-1	TRBD1	TGTGCCAGCATCCCGGGACAGCTAATGAACACTGAAGCTTTCTTT	CASIPGQLMNTEAFF
TRBV7-6	NA	TRBJ2-7	TRBD1	TGTGCCAGCAGCATCGGACAGGGTGGGACCTACGAGCAGTACTTC	CASSIGQGGTYEQYF
TRBV5-4	NA	TRBJ2-7	TRBD2	TGTGCCAGCAGCTTGGGAGGGCTAGCGGGAGTATCCTACGAGCAGTACTTC	CASSLGGLAGVSYEQYF
TRBV19	NA	TRBJ2-1	TRBD2	TGTGCCAGTAGAGGACTAGCGGGAGGGTTCGAGCAGTTCTTC	CASRGLAGGFEQFF
TRBV7-3	few	TRBJ2-7	NA	TGTGCCAGCAGCGTAGATGGACTTCGCGAGCAGTACTTC	CASSVDGLREQYF
TRBV7-8	NA	TRBJ2-7	TRBD2	TGTGCCAGCAGCCTAGGTTGGAGCGGGGCCTACGAGCAGTACTTC	CASSLGWSGAYEQYF
TRBV28	NA	TRBJ2-1	NA	TGTGCCAGCAGTCCCGCGGGGGCAAGTGGTGAGCAGTTCTTC	CASSPAGASGEQFF
TRBV7-3	NA	TRBJ2-2	NA	TGTGCCAGCAGCTCCCTGACAGTCATGAACACCGGGGAGCTGTTTTTT	CASSSLTVMNTGELFF
TRBV5-6	NA	TRBJ2-5	TRBD2	TGTGCCAGCAGCCTACGGGCGGGAGTCCAAGAGACCCAGTACTTC	CASSLRAGVQETQYF
TRBV5-1	NA	TRBJ2-5	NA	TGCGCCAGCAGCTTGGGGACTGCCCAAGAGACCCAGTACTTC	CASSLGTAQETQYF
TRBV19	few	TRBJ1-4	NA	TGTGCCAGTAGTATAGACCCGATCAGGGGAGAGGAAAAACTGTTTTTT	CASSIDPIRGEEKLFF
TRBV5-1	NA	TRBJ2-5	TRBD1	TGCGCCAGCAGCTTGGGGACAGGGAATCCGGAGACCCAGTACTTC	CASSLGTGNPETQYF
TRBV27	NA	TRBJ2-7	TRBD1	TGTGCCAGCAGTTTTTCCAGGGGGAGAGAGCAGTACTTC	CASSFSRGREQYF
TRBV18	NA	TRBJ2-6	NA	TGTGCCAGCTCACCAGTGAGAAATGGGGCCAACGTCCTGACTTTC	CASSPVRNGANVLTF
TRBV4-1	NA	TRBJ2-7	NA	TGCGCCAGCAGCCAAGTAGGGGACTACGAGCAGTACTTC	CASSQVGDYEQYF
TRBV5-4	NA	TRBJ2-7	NA	TGTGCCAGCAGCCCCTCTAGAGGCTCCTACGAGCAGTACTTC	CASSPSRGSYEQYF
TRBV30	NA	TRBJ1-5	TRBD1	TGTGCCTGGAGTGGGGGACAGGGGTTCGATCAGCCCCAGCATTTT	CAWSGGQGFDQPQHF
TRBV6-1	NA	TRBJ2-5	TRBD2	TGTGCCAGCAGTGAAGCCTACGGGGGGGGAGAGACCCAGTACTTC	CASSEAYGGGETQYF
TRBV2	NA	TRBJ2-3	TRBD2	TGTGCCAGCAGTGAACTGGCGACTAGCGGAACCTTTAGCACAGATACGCAGTATTTT	CASSELATSGTFSTDTQYF
TRBV19	NA	TRBJ1-1	NA	TGTGCCAGTAGCGTTCAAGGGGGGAACACTGAAGCTTTCTTT	CASSVQGGNTEAFF
TRBV7-3	few	TRBJ2-1	TRBD2	TGTGCCAGCGGGGCTAGCGGGAGTCCCTACAATGAGCAGTTCTTC	CASGASGSPYNEQFF